This T cell receptor (beta chain) was observed in a study of shared clonotypes between healthy human individuals. V was trimmed by 1 base and J by 0 bases, leaving 10 bases between them. Per the germline V gene, CDR1 is GTSNPN and CDR2 is SVGIG (reference sequence). The CDR3 totals 15 residues. At deep level, the assay was performed. Method: immunoSEQ multiplex PCR; TCRdb's copy keeps in-frame clones and lacks some. The top ten hold over 0.12% of the sample, which has about 2.4 million clones, roughly 92% seen once. The V call is TRBV30, the J call TRBJ2-4; D unclear. The TCR was taken from a man aged 18 to 29 in good health. The specimen was naive CD4+ T cells sorted from blood. Subset given: CD45RA+ positively selected. The CDR3 region has the DNA TGTGCCTGGAGTGATCAGGTGTTAGCCAAAAACATTCAGTACTTC. Protein product: CAWSDQVLAKNIQYF.